A selection of T cell receptor beta chains follows, all from one sample in a study of CD8 T cells in Susac syndrome. TCRdb re-called the immunoSEQ multiplex PCR reads with MiXCR, one entry per CDR3 protein. The table records approximately 190,000 distinct CDR3 sequences, around 95% of them present only once. Material: CD8+ T cells from PBMCs. The receptors come from a human donor with Susac syndrome. Each CDR3 is given with its conserved first and last residue. The D gene is left open where the match is weak. Expanded clones get a size class; other rows say once, few or many, or leave the size out.

j_gene | abundance | v_gene | d_gene | CDR3nt | CDR3aa
TRBJ2-1 | . | TRBV12-3/TRBV12-4 | . | TGTGCCAGCAGGTTAGGGTGGAGGGATGAGCAGTTCTTC | CASRLGWRDEQFF
TRBJ2-4 | . | TRBV29-1 | TRBD1 | TGCAGCGTCAAATTCCGGGACAGGGGGAACATTCAGTACTTC | CSVKFRDRGNIQYF
TRBJ2-1 | . | TRBV28 | . | TGTGCCAGCGAGTGGGGCATTAGGGTTCCCGAGACAGACTACAATGAGCAGTTCTTC | CASEWGIRVPETDYNEQFF
TRBJ2-1 | . | TRBV5-1 | TRBD2 | TGCGCCAGCAGCTTGGGGTGGGGGGGTTCCTCCTACAATGAGCAGTTCTTC | CASSLGWGGSSYNEQFF
TRBJ1-4 | . | TRBV11-2 | TRBD1 | TGTGCCAGCAGCTTATGGGACAGTAAAAAACTGTTTTTT | CASSLWDSKKLFF
TRBJ2-1 | . | TRBV4-1 | . | TGCGCCAGCAGCCAAGATAGTTTTCGTGTTGGGTTTGGGAATGAGCAGTTCTTC | CASSQDSFRVGFGNEQFF
TRBJ2-3 | . | TRBV7-9 | TRBD1 | TGTGCCAGCAGCCACAAAGCGGGGACAGGGGATACGCAGTATTTT | CASSHKAGTGDTQYF
TRBJ2-7 | few | TRBV5-1 | . | TGCGCCAGCAGCTTGCAGAACGAGCAGTACTTC | CASSLQNEQYF
TRBJ1-1 | . | TRBV15 | TRBD1 | TGTGCCACCAGCAGAGATTGGGCAGGGGGGGTGTCGGGGACTGAAGCTTTCTTT | CATSRDWAGGVSGTEAFF
TRBJ2-7 | . | TRBV2 | . | TGTGCCAGCAGCGCCGGGACTGCAAGTTCCTACGAGCAGTACTTC | CASSAGTASSYEQYF
TRBJ1-1 | . | TRBV20-1 | . | TGCAGTGCTCCCGGGGGGGGAAGCGATACTGAAGCTTTCTTT | CSAPGGGSDTEAFF
TRBJ1-1 | . | TRBV27 | . | TGTGCCAGCATCTCAAGGGGCAGGGGTAGGGACACTGAAGCTTTCTTT | CASISRGRGRDTEAFF
TRBJ2-1 | . | TRBV6-5 | TRBD1 | TGTGCCAGCAGTTACTCAGGGACAGGATACAATGAGCAGTTCTTC | CASSYSGTGYNEQFF
TRBJ2-3 | once | TRBV12-3/TRBV12-4 | . | TGTGCCAGCACCCCCCCTGGTGCAGATACGCAGTATTTT | CASTPPGADTQYF
TRBJ2-6 | . | TRBV27 | . | TGTGCCAGCAGTCTCACGGTTGGGGCCAACGTCCTGACTTTC | CASSLTVGANVLTF
TRBJ2-4 | . | TRBV28 | . | TGTGCCAGCAGTTTTCTGGGCGTAAACATTCAGTACTTC | CASSFLGVNIQYF
TRBJ2-7 | . | TRBV12-3/TRBV12-4 | . | TGTGCCAGCAGCCGGGTGGGGGAGGACGAGCAGTACTTC | CASSRVGEDEQYF
TRBJ1-5 | . | TRBV28 | . | TGTGCCAGCAGTCTGGGAGCAGGGACCTATAGCAATCAGCCCCAGCATTTT | CASSLGAGTYSNQPQHF
TRBJ2-5 | . | TRBV9 | TRBD2 | TGTGCCAGCAGCGCTGGACTAGCGGGAGGGGAGACCCAGTACTTC | CASSAGLAGGETQYF
TRBJ1-2 | . | TRBV9 | . | TGTGCCAGCAGCGAGGATACGGGATATGGCTACACCTTC | CASSEDTGYGYTF
TRBJ1-1 | . | TRBV5-1 | TRBD1 | TGCGCCAGCAGCCCGGGCCCGACAGGGTCGGAGGAAAGGGCTGAAGCTTTCTTT | CASSPGPTGSEERAEAFF
TRBJ1-2 | . | TRBV9 | . | TGTGCCAGCAGCGCCGGAGGTGGGGCAGGAGGAGGCGGCTACACCTTC | CASSAGGGAGGGGYTF
TRBJ2-2 | once | TRBV20-1 | . | TGCAGTGCTAACAGGAACACCGGGGAGCTGTTTTTT | CSANRNTGELFF
TRBJ2-2 | . | TRBV12-5 | TRBD2 | TGTGCTAGTGGCCTACTAGCGTGGGGCGGGGAGCTGTTTTTT | CASGLLAWGGELFF
TRBJ2-1 | . | TRBV6-2/TRBV6-3 | TRBD1 | TGTGCCAGCAGTAGGACAGGGTACCATGAGCAGTTCTTC | CASSRTGYHEQFF
TRBJ2-3 | . | TRBV7-2 | TRBD2 | TGTGCCAGCAGCCCTCTAGCGGGAGGCCCAGATACGCAGTATTTT | CASSPLAGGPDTQYF
TRBJ2-7 | . | TRBV28 | TRBD1 | TGTGCCAGCAGTCCCGGGACAGATTGGCGCGAGCAGTACTTC | CASSPGTDWREQYF
TRBJ1-2 | . | TRBV27 | . | TGTGCCAGCAGAGGGGTAGCAGGTGGCTACACCTTC | CASRGVAGGYTF
TRBJ2-7 | . | TRBV20-1 | TRBD1 | TGCAGTGCTAGAGACCGGGACAGATCCTACGAGCAGTACTTC | CSARDRDRSYEQYF
TRBJ1-1 | few | TRBV5-4 | . | TGTGCCAGCAAGACAGGGAACACTGAAGCTTTCTTT | CASKTGNTEAFF
TRBJ1-1 | . | TRBV30 | . | TGTGCCTGGAGTGGGACAGTCGAAGCTTTCTTT | CAWSGTVEAFF
TRBJ2-3 | . | TRBV28 | TRBD2 | TGTGCCAGCAGCCCGGGAGGGCCCCCCACAGATACGCAGTATTTT | CASSPGGPPTDTQYF
TRBJ2-5 | . | TRBV10-3 | . | TGTGCCATCAGTGAGCCTGGAACCAAAGAGACCCAGTACTTC | CAISEPGTKETQYF
TRBJ2-5 | once | TRBV20-1 | . | TGCAGTGCTAGACCCTCGTGGGGGCGGGAGACCCAGTACTTC | CSARPSWGRETQYF
TRBJ2-7 | . | TRBV19 | TRBD2 | TGTGCCAGTAGTTCCCAGGGACTAGCGGGAGAGGGCTACGAGCAGTACTTC | CASSSQGLAGEGYEQYF
TRBJ2-7 | . | TRBV7-9 | TRBD2 | TGTGCCAGCAGCCCCAGGACTAGCGGGGCGAAATTCGAGCAGTACTTC | CASSPRTSGAKFEQYF
TRBJ2-7 | once | TRBV3-1 | . | TGTGCCAGCAGCCAGGGGGGGACAGGTCTCTACGAGCAGTACTTC | CASSQGGTGLYEQYF
TRBJ2-4 | . | TRBV15 | . | TGTGCCACCAGCAGTGAGACTAGTTTAGCCAAAAACATTCAGTACTTC | CATSSETSLAKNIQYF
TRBJ2-7 | . | TRBV6-6 | . | TGTGCCAGCAGTTACCCTACCCCCTACGAGCAGTACTTC | CASSYPTPYEQYF
TRBJ2-1 | . | TRBV5-6 | . | TGTGCCAGCAGCTTGGTTGTGACACCTGACAATGAGCAGTTCTTC | CASSLVVTPDNEQFF
TRBJ2-7 | . | TRBV6-5 | TRBD1 | TGTGCCAGCAGTGCAACGGGACAGCAATACGAGCAGTACTTC | CASSATGQQYEQYF
TRBJ2-1 | . | TRBV5-1 | . | TGCGCCAGCAGCGACGGATACAACAATGAGCAGTTCTTC | CASSDGYNNEQFF
TRBJ2-2 | . | TRBV5-5 | . | TGTGCCAGCAGCAGACCGGGACTCCGGAACACCGGGGAGCTGTTTTTT | CASSRPGLRNTGELFF
TRBJ1-2 | . | TRBV27 | TRBD1 | TGTGCCAGCAGTTTGACCGGGACAGACTATGGCTACACCTTC | CASSLTGTDYGYTF
TRBJ2-4 | . | TRBV12-3/TRBV12-4 | TRBD2 | TGTGCCAGCAGCCCGGACGGGCCGGGGGGTGTAGGAAACATTCAGTACTTC | CASSPDGPGGVGNIQYF
TRBJ2-1 | . | TRBV3-1 | . | TGTGCCAGCAGAGGGACGTTGAACAATGAGCAGTTCTTC | CASRGTLNNEQFF
TRBJ2-2 | . | TRBV28 | . | TGTGCCAGCAGTTTCCGAGGCGGGGAGCTGTTTTTT | CASSFRGGELFF
TRBJ2-6 | once | TRBV12-3/TRBV12-4 | . | TGTGCCAGTTGCGAGATCCCTGGGGCCAACGTCCTGACTTTC | CASCEIPGANVLTF
TRBJ1-1 | . | TRBV7-9 | . | TGTGCCAGCAGCTTGCCGCAGGGGATAACTGAAGCTTTCTTT | CASSLPQGITEAFF
TRBJ1-2 | . | TRBV6-5 | . | TGTGCCAGCAGTTACTCGAATCAGAACTATGGCTACACCTTC | CASSYSNQNYGYTF
TRBJ2-7 | . | TRBV5-1 | TRBD2 | TGCGCCAGCAGCTTGTCATCCCCGACTAGCGGACCATACGAGCAGTACTTC | CASSLSSPTSGPYEQYF
TRBJ2-7 | . | TRBV28 | TRBD1 | TGTGCCAGCAGCCCTCCGGGACAGGGATATGACGAGCAGTACTTC | CASSPPGQGYDEQYF
TRBJ2-5 | . | TRBV7-9 | TRBD2 | TGTGCCAGCCGGGCGACTAGCGGGCAAGAGACCCAGTACTTC | CASRATSGQETQYF
TRBJ2-3 | . | TRBV9 | . | TGTGCCAGCAGCGTAGCCCAGGGACTGTCAAATACGCAGTATTTT | CASSVAQGLSNTQYF